One sample yielded the 32 T cell receptor beta chains listed below, sequenced in a study of blood T cells in healthy people across ages. A second PCR of about 6 to 11 cycles used a sample-barcoded 5' primer and a J-beta primer mix. TCRdb fed the 5' RACE reads into MiXCR, producing one record per CDR3 protein. The data hold under 2 million distinct CDR3 sequences, with approximately 32% observed a single time. Sequencing was done on a sample of blood. The source is a woman aged 25 to 45 in good health.

This clonotype was detected only a few times. This chain connects TRBV7-9 to TRBJ2-3, with 7 positions matching TRBD1. The J segment lost 0 bases and the V segment lost 4 bases, leaving 7 bases of the junction unmatched. The CDR3 is 16 amino acids. Germline V lookup: CDR1 SEHNR, CDR2 FQNEAQ (reference sequence). The CDR3 sequence is CASSSGTVTSTDTQYF. CDR3 in DNA: TGTGCCAGCAGCTCGGGGACAGTGACAAGCACAGATACGCAGTATTTT.

Of note for this clonotype: Its ends do not fully match the called genes, so a read error is possible. V gene TRBV29-1 combines with J gene TRBJ2-7, with D uncertain. The CDR3 sequence is 11 residues long. CDR1 is SQVTM and CDR2 is ANQGSEA in the germline V gene. The CDR3 reads CNVEVLYEQYF. The CDR3 nucleotides read TGCAACGTTGAAGTGCTATACGAGCAGTACTTC.

There are a few counts of this clonotype. The genes are TRBV5-1 and TRBJ1-2, with TRBD1 as a possible D gene (5 bases). CDR1 is SGHRS and CDR2 is YFSETQ in the germline V gene. V was pared by 3 bases and J by 4 bases, with 13 bases between. CDR3 length: 14 residues. The CDR3 is CASSSAPGTYGYTF. The CDR3 bases are TGCGCCAGCAGCTCTGCCCCCGGGACCTATGGCTACACCTTC.

This clonotype was detected many times. The chain has TRBV29-1 and TRBJ2-3, with D unclear. V lost 7 bases and J lost 2, with 7 bases in between. From germline, CDR1 is SQVTM and CDR2 ANQGSEA. There are 11 residues in the CDR3. The CDR3 nucleotides read TGCAGCGCTCAGAACACAGATACGCAGTATTTT. This codes for CSAQNTDTQYF.

The rearrangement uses TRBV20-1 and TRBJ2-7; 16 positions agree with TRBD2. This CDR3 has 16 amino acids. Germline values: CDR1 DFQATT, CDR2 SNEGSKA (reference sequence). J gave up 0 bases and V 4 bases, and 3 bases lay outside the gene matches. This CDR3 is CSATGTSGRDSYEQYF. The CDR3 region has the DNA TGCAGTGCTACCGGGACTAGCGGGAGGGACTCCTACGAGCAGTACTTC.

Of note for this clonotype: At one end the junction does not follow the germline gene, possibly because of a read error. The V and J genes are TRBV2 and TRBJ1-2; 7 bases map to TRBD1. The CDR3 runs 16 residues. The germline gives CDR1 SNHLY, CDR2 FYNNEI. The CDR3 DNA is TGTACCAGCATCAGGGGGGAGTTGGCTTTTACCTATGGCTACACCTTC. Amino acid sequence: CTSIRGELAFTYGYTF.

This clonotype has only a few counts. This chain uses TRBV18 with TRBJ2-5, with D maybe TRBD2 (6 bases). The length of the CDR3 is 16 residues. V lost 0 bases to trimming and J lost 2 bases, with 13 bases between them. The germline CDR1 and CDR2 sequences are KGHSH and LQKENI. The CDR3 loop reads CASSPPGGNTQETQYF. CDR3 DNA: TGTGCCAGCTCACCACCGGGCGGGAACACTCAAGAGACCCAGTACTTC.

Comments on this clonotype: An end of the junction does not agree with germline; a read error may underlie this. The chain employs TRBV27 and TRBJ2-1; perhaps TRBD2 as D (6 bases). The length of the CDR3 is 13 residues. CDR1 and CDR2 from the germline V gene are MNHEY and SMNVEV (reference sequence). Here the CDR3 DNA reads TGTGCCAGCAATTTATCGGGGGATCTTGAGCAGTTCTTC. Translated, it gives CASNLSGDLEQFF.

V is TRBV27 and J is TRBJ1-1; D is unclear. The CDR3 sequence is 13 residues long. CDR1 MNHEY and CDR2 SMNVEV come from the germline V gene (reference sequence). V gave up 2 bases and J gave up 3 bases, with 7 bases separating them. The CDR3 region is CASSLGWDTEAFF. The CDR3 bases are TGTGCCAGCAGTTTAGGATGGGACACTGAAGCTTTCTTT.

At least ten counts were recorded for this clonotype. The gene calls are TRBV29-1 and TRBJ2-7, with TRBD1 identical over 9 bases. The CDR3 sequence is 13 residues long. Germline V lookup: CDR1 SQVTM, CDR2 ANQGSEA. The V segment lost 7 bases and the J segment 1 base; nucleotides outside the gene matches: 5. The CDR3 loop is CSGRDRDSYEQYF. CDR3 coding DNA: TGCAGCGGCCGGGACAGGGATTCCTACGAGCAGTACTTC.

The chain combines TRBV9 with TRBJ2-6; 14 bases align to TRBD2. The CDR3 runs 20 residues. Germline V gene data show CDR1 as SGDLS and CDR2 as YYNGEE. V was clipped by 3 bases and J by 0 bases; unmatched bases: 8. The CDR3 DNA is TGTGCCAGCAGCGGTGGGACTAGCGGGAGAAAAGGCTCTGGGGCCAACGTCCTGACTTTC. It yields the protein CASSGGTSGRKGSGANVLTF.

This clonotype was picked up a small number of times. V is TRBV11-2 and J is TRBJ2-1, with a tentative D call TRBD2 (5 bases). Deletions cut 6 bases from V and 0 bases from J, with 12 bases between. The CDR3 has 15 residues. CDR1 and CDR2 (germline): SGHAT, FQNNGV. As DNA, the CDR3 is TGTGCCAGCAGTCGAGAGCGGAGCTCCTACAATGAGCAGTTCTTC. Translated: CASSRERSSYNEQFF.

The V and J genes are TRBV27 and TRBJ2-5; D gene ambiguous. Gene TRBJ2-7 matches the end of the DNA better, so the J call may be wrong. The CDR3 has 14 amino acids. CDR1 is MNHEY, CDR2 SMNVEV, per germline (reference sequence). The CDR3 coding sequence is TGTGCCAGCAGTGCCAGTCCGGTTGGATCCGAGCAGTACTTC. This encodes CASSASPVGSEQYF.

This clonotype was detected a few times. This sequence joins TRBV12-3 or TRBV12-4 and TRBJ2-7; TRBD2 aligns across 8 bases. With V trimmed by 5 bases and J by 6 bases, 15 bases remained unmatched. This CDR3 is built from 16 residues. DNA for the CDR3: TGTGCCAGCAGTGCAACCTTGGCGCTAGCGGGCCTCGAGCAGTACTTC. The encoded protein is CASSATLALAGLEQYF.

The rearrangement joins TRBV20-1 to TRBJ2-1; 10 bases fit TRBD2. V lost 7 bases, J lost 7 bases, and 4 bases stayed unmatched. Germline CDR1 DFQATT, CDR2 SNEGSKA (reference sequence). This CDR3 has 12 amino acids. Here the CDR3 DNA reads TGCAGTGTTCTACTAGCGGGGAATGAGCAGTTCTTC. It is translated as CSVLLAGNEQFF.

About this clonotype itself: Germline is not matched at one junction end, which may reflect a read error. The chain combines TRBV10-3 with TRBJ2-3; D is undetermined. The germline CDR1 and CDR2 sequences are ENHRY and SYGVKD. This CDR3 is built from 14 residues. This CDR3 reads CTISEDSQTDTQYF. Written as DNA, the CDR3 is TGTACCATCAGTGAGGATTCTCAGACAGATACGCAGTATTTT.

The chain joins TRBV7-9 to TRBJ1-1; no clear D gene. V was pared by 3 bases and J by 4 bases, with 9 bases between. The CDR3 has 13 amino acids. Germline V gives CDR1 SEHNR, CDR2 FQNEAQ (reference sequence). The CDR3 protein is CASSFALPTEAFF. Written as DNA, the CDR3 is TGTGCCAGCAGCTTCGCCTTACCCACTGAAGCTTTCTTT.

V and J are TRBV18 and TRBJ1-1, with D tentatively TRBD1 (5 bases). V dropped 4 bases and J dropped 5 bases, with 14 bases sitting between them. The CDR3 runs to 14 residues. Germline CDR1 and CDR2: KGHSH and LQKENI. In DNA, the CDR3 is TGTGCCAGCTCACTACAGGTGAGGGAAACTGAAGCTTTCTTT. Amino acids: CASSLQVRETEAFF. Using reference TRBV18 and TRBJ1-1 for the parts outside the CDR3, the full variable domain is NAGVMQNPRHLVRRRGQEARLRCSPMKGHSHVYWYRQLPEEGLKFMVYLQKENIIDESGMPKERFSAEFPKEGPSILRIQQVVRGDSAAYFCASSLQVRETEAFFGQGTRLTVV.

The chain combines TRBV7-3 with TRBJ1-1; TRBD1 matches at 8 bases. The CDR3 is 16 residues long. With 5 bases clipped from V and 6 bases from J, the junction kept 14 bases outside the gene matches. Looked up from germline, CDR1 is SGHTA and CDR2 is FQGTGA. CDR3 sequence reads: CASSRTRGPRGSEAFF. The CDR3 DNA sequence: TGTGCCAGCAGCCGAACCAGGGGGCCCCGTGGGTCTGAAGCTTTCTTT. Full variable domain (missing parts from reference TRBV7-3 and TRBJ1-1): GAGVSQTPSNKVTEKGKYVELRCDPISGHTALYWYRQSLGQGPEFLIYFQGTGAADDSGLPNDRFFAVRPEGSVSTLKIQRTERGDSAVYLCASSRTRGPRGSEAFFGQGTRLTVV.

CDR3 nucleotide sequence: TGTGCCAGCAGCTCGCGCCGGGGGGCAGGAGAGCAGTACTTC. Translated, it gives CASSSRRGAGEQYF. The chain links TRBV7-6 to TRBJ2-5; tentative D call: TRBD2 (7 bases). The V end lost 4 bases, the J end lost 11 bases, and 20 bases lay between the germline ends. CDR3 length: 14 residues. Germline-derived CDR1 and CDR2 are SGHVS and FNYEAQ.

Only a few counts were recorded for this clonotype. The chain joins TRBV6-1 to TRBJ1-1; TRBD1 matches 10 bases. V was clipped by 2 bases and J by 7 bases; unmatched bases: 7. Germline-derived CDR1 and CDR2 are MNHNS and SASEGT. The CDR3 extends over 15 amino acids. CDR3: CASSETGQGRNEAFF. The CDR3 region has the DNA TGTGCCAGCAGTGAAACGGGACAGGGGCGGAATGAAGCTTTCTTT.

This clonotype was recorded many times. The chain employs TRBV4-1 and TRBJ1-2; D gene ambiguous. The germline V and J ends were trimmed by 5 bases and 0 bases, with 10 bases remaining between them. The CDR3 has 14 residues. CDR1 MGHRA and CDR2 YSYEKL come from the germline V gene. CDR3 in amino acids: CASSLGGPNYGYTF. CDR3 bases: TGCGCCAGCAGCTTAGGCGGGCCTAACTATGGCTACACCTTC.

This clonotype was seen at least ten times. The rearrangement uses TRBV10-3 and TRBJ2-7, with TRBD2 matching over 7 bases. In germline, CDR1 is ENHRY, CDR2 SYGVKD. The CDR3 sequence is 14 residues long. The trim removed 3 bases at V and 6 bases at J, leaving 8 bases unmatched. The CDR3 reads CAISEPTSLGEQYF. The CDR3 DNA sequence: TGTGCCATCAGTGAACCGACTAGCCTTGGCGAGCAGTACTTC.

At least ten counts were recorded for this clonotype. This chain uses TRBV20-1 with TRBJ2-3; D is possibly TRBD2 (6 bases). The V and J ends lost 0 bases and 2 bases respectively, with 12 bases between them. CDR3 length: 15 residues. Germline V gene lookup returns CDR1 DFQATT and CDR2 SNEGSKA (reference sequence). CDR3: CSARDLEGLTDTQYF. The CDR3 bases are TGCAGTGCTAGAGATCTGGAGGGCCTCACAGATACGCAGTATTTT.

The CDR3 DNA is TGTGCCAGCAGTTCCCGGGACAGCGCTTATGGCTACACCTTC. It codes for CASSSRDSAYGYTF. V usage is TRBV12-3 or TRBV12-4 and J usage is TRBJ1-2, with 7 bases identical to TRBD1. The CDR3 consists of 14 residues. J gave up 5 bases and V 4 bases, and 7 bases lay outside the gene matches.

This clonotype was detected many times. The rearrangement links TRBV12-3 or TRBV12-4 to TRBJ2-5; 10 bases map to TRBD1. After removal of 4 bases from V and 5 bases from J, the junction contained 13 bases not matched to a gene. This CDR3 has 17 residues. CDR3 sequence (DNA): TGTGCCAGCAGTTCTCGAATAACGGGACAGGGGTATGAGACCCAGTACTTC. It specifies CASSSRITGQGYETQYF.

The sample holds a few counts of this clonotype. A much larger clone sits a single nucleotide away, making a read error possible. As DNA, the CDR3 is TGCAGTGCTAGAGGGGGGGGTGTTGTATATGGCTACACCTTC. Protein product: CSARGGGVVYGYTF. V gene TRBV20-1 combines with J gene TRBJ1-2, with D possibly matching TRBD1 (5 bases). Germline V gene sequence: CDR1 DFQATT, CDR2 SNEGSKA (reference sequence). The CDR3 has 14 amino acids. The V end lost 1 base, the J end lost 5 bases, and 14 bases lay between the germline ends.

V and J are TRBV20-1 and TRBJ2-5; D is perhaps TRBD1 or TRBD2 (5 bases each). V lost 5 bases and J 5 bases, leaving 15 bases between the germline ends. The CDR3 length is 13 residues. Germline-derived CDR1 and CDR2 are DFQATT and SNEGSKA (reference sequence). The CDR3 protein is CSALRLEGETQYF. The CDR3 DNA reads TGCAGTGCTTTACGGCTCGAGGGGGAGACCCAGTACTTC.

This clonotype turned up a few times. This sequence joins TRBV6-1 and TRBJ2-3; 14 bases fit TRBD2. The CDR3 consists of 16 residues. J lost 6 bases, V lost 6 bases, and 8 bases had no gene match. Per germline, CDR1 MNHNS and CDR2 SASEGT. The CDR3 DNA follows: TGTGCCAGCAGCGAGGGACTAGCGGGAGTAAGGGATACGCAGTATTTT. Residues: CASSEGLAGVRDTQYF.

Worth noting for this clonotype: The conserved phenylalanine or tryptophan is not found at the CDR3 terminus, so this likely reflects a read error. This sequence joins TRBV5-1 and TRBJ2-5; 8 bases fit TRBD1. Germline-derived CDR1 and CDR2 are SGHRS and YFSETQ. Germline trimming cut 4 bases from V and 2 bases from J; bases unmatched to any gene: 4. The CDR3 is made up of 14 amino acids. CDR3 bases: TGCGCCAGCAGCACTGGACAGGGTCAAGAGACCCAGTACTTA. This gives the protein CASSTGQGQETQYL.

A remark on this clonotype: An end of the junction does not agree with germline; a read error may underlie this. V gene TRBV5-1 combines with J gene TRBJ2-5; D perhaps matches TRBD2 (6 bases). The CDR3 totals 15 residues. CDR1 and CDR2 from the germline V gene are SGHRS and YFSETQ. The CDR3 sequence: CASSLLAYGGNEQFF. CDR3 bases: TGCGCCAGCAGCCTCTTGGCCTATGGAGGGAATGAGCAGTTCTTT.

This clonotype was detected only a few times. The chain carries TRBV2 and TRBJ2-3; D unclear. The ends were cut back, 0 bases at V and 6 bases at J, with 16 bases in the middle. The CDR3 consists of 16 residues. CDR1 and CDR2 (germline): SNHLY, FYNNEI. In DNA, the CDR3 is TGTGCCAGCAGTGAAGCGTGGTCGGGTACACAGGATACGCAGTATTTT. It encodes CASSEAWSGTQDTQYF.